Presented here are 26 T cell receptor beta chains from one specimen sequenced in a study of OX40 agonist ivuxolimab in advanced cancers. TCRdb's table, derived via immunoSEQ multiplex PCR, lists solely in-frame clones and lacks some. The sample has under 95,000 clones; about 82% are singletons. Source: CD4+ or CD8+ T cells sorted from blood, taken in a trial of the OX40 agonist ivuxolimab. The origin of the receptors is an adult with an advanced solid tumor such as melanoma, head and neck, liver or kidney cancer.

The V and J genes are TRBV5-5 and TRBJ1-5; D uncertain. Trimming took off 4 bases at V and 5 bases at J, with 10 bases between the two ends. The CDR3 is 13 residues long. Germline CDR1 reads SGHKS; CDR2 reads YYEKEE (reference sequence). The CDR3 DNA reads TGTGCCAGCAGCCCCGCAGCGTATCAGCCCCAGCATTTT. This codes for CASSPAAYQPQHF.

This chain joins TRBV7-6 and TRBJ2-3; D remains unclear. V lost 3 bases and J lost 0, with 7 bases in between. This CDR3 has 14 residues. CDR1 SGHVS and CDR2 FNYEAQ come from the germline V gene. Here the CDR3 reads CASSFGRSTDTQYF. CDR3 coding DNA: TGTGCCAGCAGCTTCGGACGGAGCACAGATACGCAGTATTTT.

The V gene is TRBV5-4, the J gene TRBJ2-2; tentative D call: TRBD1 (6 bases). The V gene lost 4 bases and the J gene lost 2 bases, with 9 bases spanning the gap. There are 14 residues in the CDR3. Germline V lookup: CDR1 SGHNT, CDR2 YYREEE (reference sequence). CDR3 bases: TGTGCCAGCAGCAAGGACAGTAACACCGGGGAGCTGTTTTTT. Protein product: CASSKDSNTGELFF.

J is TRBJ1-1 and V is TRBV6-5; no firm D call. Trimming pared 2 bases from V and 7 bases from J, leaving 11 bases between. Germline CDR1 MNHEY, CDR2 SVGAGI. This CDR3 is 13 amino acids long. Here the CDR3 reads CASSYTDANEAFF. CDR3 in DNA: TGTGCCAGCAGTTACACGGACGCAAATGAAGCTTTCTTT.

V gene TRBV4-1 combines with J gene TRBJ2-7, with D possibly matching TRBD1 (6 bases). The CDR3 sequence is 14 residues long. Germline V gene sequence: CDR1 MGHRA, CDR2 YSYEKL. The ends were cut back, 6 bases at V and 3 bases at J, with 15 bases in the middle. CDR3: CASRQPSRGYEQYF. The CDR3 DNA follows: TGCGCCAGCAGGCAACCGAGCAGGGGCTACGAGCAGTACTTC.

This chain joins TRBV7-2 and TRBJ2-1; possible D gene TRBD1, 6 bases. The germline V gene has CDR1 SGHTA and CDR2 FQGNSA. The CDR3 sequence is 14 residues long. V lost 5 bases, J lost 4 bases, and 12 bases lay in between. This chain's CDR3 is CASSTRDTYNEQFF. The DNA for the CDR3 is TGTGCCAGCAGCACCCGGGACACATACAATGAGCAGTTCTTC. The entire variable domain, with the rest obtained from reference TRBV7-2 and TRBJ2-1, is as follows: GAGVSQSPSNKVTEKGKDVELRCDPISGHTALYWYRQSLGQGLEFLIYFQGNSAPDKSGLPSDRFSAERTGGSVSTLTIQRTQQEDSAVYLCASSTRDTYNEQFFGPGTRLTVL.

For the CDR3, the DNA is TGTGCCTGGAAGGGGGTAATAGGGGACACCATATATTTT. Encoded protein: CAWKGVIGDTIYF. The J gene is TRBJ1-3, the V gene TRBV30, with D maybe TRBD1 (6 bases). From germline, CDR1 is GTSNPN and CDR2 SVGIG (reference sequence). Trimming took off 4 bases at V and 8 bases at J, with 15 bases between the two ends. The CDR3 has 13 residues.

The table lists this clone with a few counts. This chain joins TRBV7-2 and TRBJ1-5, with no clear D. V shed 5 bases and J shed 6 bases, with 17 bases lying between them. Germline V gene lookup returns CDR1 SGHTA and CDR2 FQGNSA. This CDR3 contains 15 residues. The CDR3 nucleotides read TGTGCCAGCAGCCCCCTGGTAGGTTCGGGTCAGCCCCAGCATTTT. Translation: CASSPLVGSGQPQHF. The full variable domain, completed using reference TRBV7-2 and TRBJ1-5, is GAGVSQSPSNKVTEKGKDVELRCDPISGHTALYWYRQSLGQGLEFLIYFQGNSAPDKSGLPSDRFSAERTGGSVSTLTIQRTQQEDSAVYLCASSPLVGSGQPQHFGDGTRLSIL.

The chain links TRBV7-3 to TRBJ2-3; the D is unclear. This CDR3 comprises 12 residues. CDR1 and CDR2 (germline): SGHTA, FQGTGA. Trimming took 5 bases from V and 4 from J, leaving 7 bases between them. The CDR3, as DNA: TGTGCCAGCAGCCCACCCTCAGATACGCAGTATTTT. As protein: CASSPPSDTQYF.

Worth noting for this clone: No conserved phenylalanine or tryptophan ends this CDR3, so it is likely a read error. The DNA is left out, because the CDR3 cannot be placed on it with certainty; the CDR3 is given as TCRdb lists it. The chain couples TRBV6-5 to TRBJ1-4; the D segment call TRBD1 is taken from the table without a DNA check. Both ends counted, the CDR3 spans 11 residues. The germline V gene has CDR1 MNHEY and CDR2 SVGAGI. The CDR3 loop reads CAAGKGQGAML.

This chain joins TRBV5-1 and TRBJ1-4, with D possibly being TRBD1 (6 bases). Germline values: CDR1 SGHRS, CDR2 YFSETQ. Trimming shortened V by 4 bases and J by 8 bases, and 15 bases separated the two germline ends. The CDR3 length is 14 residues. The DNA of the CDR3 is TGCGCCAGCAGCCCTGGGACACCCATCGAAAAACTGTTTTTT. Translated: CASSPGTPIEKLFF.

The chain combines TRBV18 with TRBJ2-7; tentatively, D is TRBD1 or TRBD2 (5 bases each). Trimming pared 3 bases from V and 3 bases from J, leaving 9 bases between. The CDR3 is 13 amino acids. In germline, CDR1 is KGHSH, CDR2 LQKENI. The CDR3 sequence: CASSPGTRYEQYF. The DNA of the CDR3 is TGTGCCAGCTCACCCGGGACCCGCTACGAGCAGTACTTC.

The chain recombines TRBV19 with TRBJ1-1; D unclear. CDR1 LNHDA and CDR2 SQIVND come from the germline V gene (reference sequence). V lost 3 bases and J 1 base, leaving 6 bases between the germline ends. CDR3 length: 13 residues. CDR3 residues: CASSIEENTEAFF. CDR3 DNA sequence: TGTGCCAGTAGTATCGAGGAGAACACTGAAGCTTTCTTT.

The chain uses TRBV27 and TRBJ1-6; no clear D gene. This CDR3 spans 16 amino acids. V lost 3 bases and J 0 bases, leaving 9 bases between the germline ends. In germline, CDR1 is MNHEY, CDR2 SMNVEV (reference sequence). The chain's CDR3 is CASSLTTSSYNSPLHF. CDR3 sequence (DNA): TGTGCCAGCAGTTTGACCACTAGCTCCTATAATTCACCCCTCCACTTT.

The J gene is TRBJ1-3, the V gene TRBV5-6; D unclear. The CDR3 loop spans 14 amino acids. V lost 0 bases, J lost 3 bases, and 7 bases lay in between. The germline CDR1 and CDR2 sequences are SGHDT and YYEEEE. CDR3 in DNA: TGTGCCAGCAGCTTGGTGGCAATTGGAAACACCATATATTTT. Its protein is CASSLVAIGNTIYF.

The chain is built from TRBV5-1 and TRBJ1-5; D might be TRBD1 (5 bases). The V gene lost 4 bases and the J gene lost 0 bases, with 11 bases spanning the gap. The germline V gene has CDR1 SGHRS and CDR2 YFSETQ. This CDR3 is 15 amino acids long. The CDR3 coding sequence is TGCGCCAGCAGCCAGGGAGGTAATAGCAATCAGCCCCAGCATTTT. It codes for CASSQGGNSNQPQHF.

The J gene is TRBJ1-2, the V gene TRBV5-4, with 12 bases matching TRBD1. Per the germline V gene, CDR1 is SGHNT and CDR2 is YYREEE (reference sequence). The CDR3 length is 15 residues. V shed 1 base, J shed 8 bases, and the junction held 6 bases outside the gene matches. This CDR3 is CASSLRGQGAEGYTF. In nucleotides, the CDR3 is TGTGCCAGCAGCTTGAGGGGACAGGGGGCGGAAGGCTACACCTTC.

The chain recombines TRBV7-9 with TRBJ1-2; 9 nucleotides align to TRBD1. The CDR3 is made up of 14 amino acids. V was pared by 5 bases and J by 4 bases, with 5 bases of the junction left unmatched. The germline V gene has CDR1 SEHNR and CDR2 FQNEAQ (reference sequence). CDR3 loop: CASSLGQGAYGYTF. The CDR3 DNA reads TGTGCCAGCAGCCTGGGACAGGGAGCCTATGGCTACACCTTC.

The J gene is TRBJ2-7, the V gene TRBV6-5; D is uncertain. V dropped 2 bases and J dropped 0 bases, with 8 bases sitting between them. Germline V gene lookup returns CDR1 MNHEY and CDR2 SVGAGI. The CDR3 consists of 14 residues. CDR3: CASSYVGSSYEQYF. CDR3 coding DNA: TGTGCCAGCAGTTACGTTGGAAGCTCCTACGAGCAGTACTTC.

V and J are TRBV4-1 and TRBJ2-1, with 9 bases identical to TRBD2. The V segment lost 2 bases and the J segment 9 bases; nucleotides outside the gene matches: 14. The germline V gene encodes CDR1 MGHRA and CDR2 YSYEKL. CDR3 length equals 17 residues. In nucleotides, the CDR3 is TGCGCCAGCAGCCAAAAGAGGGCGGGGGGGTACAGTGCTGAGCAGTTCTTC. Amino acids: CASSQKRAGGYSAEQFF.

This clone was observed once. CDR3 bases: TGTGCCAGCAGTGGGCAGGCTACGACCTCAGATACGCAGTATTTT. It translates to CASSGQATTSDTQYF. The chain carries TRBV2 and TRBJ2-3; no firm D call. With 4 bases removed from V and 4 bases from J, the gap between germline ends came to 15 bases. Germline CDR1 reads SNHLY; CDR2 reads FYNNEI. The CDR3 loop spans 15 amino acids.

This chain uses TRBV11-2 with TRBJ1-2; D uncertain. Germline values: CDR1 SGHAT, CDR2 FQNNGV. The CDR3 is 12 residues long. The V and J ends lost 0 bases and 6 bases respectively, with 5 bases between them. The CDR3 sequence is CASSLEGNGYTF. The CDR3, as DNA: TGTGCCAGCAGCTTAGAGGGCAATGGCTACACCTTC.

This chain uses TRBV5-1 with TRBJ1-1; D is undetermined. V lost 0 bases to trimming and J lost 1 base, with 10 bases between them. This CDR3 is built from 15 residues. The germline V gene encodes CDR1 SGHRS and CDR2 YFSETQ. The CDR3 DNA follows: TGCGCCAGCAGCTTGGAAGACCAGGAGAACACTGAAGCTTTCTTT. This sequence encodes CASSLEDQENTEAFF.

V gene TRBV11-2 combines with J gene TRBJ2-3, with a tentative D call TRBD2 (6 bases). The CDR3 has 17 residues. V was cut by 1 base and J by 1 base, with 15 bases left in between. CDR1 SGHAT and CDR2 FQNNGV come from the germline V gene. The CDR3 bases are TGTGCCAGCAGCTTAGTGGCAGGGCCGGGGGGCACAGATACGCAGTATTTT. This sequence encodes CASSLVAGPGGTDTQYF. The full variable domain, its missing parts supplied by reference TRBV11-2 and TRBJ2-3, is EAGVAQSPRYKIIEKRQSVAFWCNPISGHATLYWYQQILGQGPKLLIQFQNNGVVDDSQLPKDRFSAERLKGVDSTLKIQPAKLEDSAVYLCASSLVAGPGGTDTQYFGPGTRLTVL.

V gene TRBV6-1 combines with J gene TRBJ2-7; 13 positions agree with TRBD2. CDR1 and CDR2 from the germline V gene are MNHNS and SASEGT. CDR3 length: 15 amino acids. V dropped 6 bases and J dropped 7; count of bases not matched to a gene: 9. CDR3 sequence: CASRLAGGLVREQYF. The CDR3, as DNA: TGTGCCAGCAGACTAGCGGGAGGGCTAGTAAGAGAGCAGTACTTC.

The V and J genes are TRBV19 and TRBJ1-5; D is perhaps TRBD1 (6 bases). Looked up from germline, CDR1 is LNHDA and CDR2 is SQIVND (reference sequence). V was shortened by 7 bases and J by 1 base, with 14 bases between the two germline ends. This CDR3 is built from 15 residues. DNA for the CDR3: TGTGCCAGTATGGGCAAGGGGGGAAGCAATCAGCCCCAGCATTTT. It specifies CASMGKGGSNQPQHF. Variable domain in full (rest from reference TRBV19 and TRBJ1-5): DGGITQSPKYLFRKEGQNVTLSCEQNLNHDAMYWYRQDPGQGLRLIYYSQIVNDFQKGDIAEGYSVSREKKESFPLTVTSAQKNPTAFYLCASMGKGGSNQPQHFGDGTRLSIL.